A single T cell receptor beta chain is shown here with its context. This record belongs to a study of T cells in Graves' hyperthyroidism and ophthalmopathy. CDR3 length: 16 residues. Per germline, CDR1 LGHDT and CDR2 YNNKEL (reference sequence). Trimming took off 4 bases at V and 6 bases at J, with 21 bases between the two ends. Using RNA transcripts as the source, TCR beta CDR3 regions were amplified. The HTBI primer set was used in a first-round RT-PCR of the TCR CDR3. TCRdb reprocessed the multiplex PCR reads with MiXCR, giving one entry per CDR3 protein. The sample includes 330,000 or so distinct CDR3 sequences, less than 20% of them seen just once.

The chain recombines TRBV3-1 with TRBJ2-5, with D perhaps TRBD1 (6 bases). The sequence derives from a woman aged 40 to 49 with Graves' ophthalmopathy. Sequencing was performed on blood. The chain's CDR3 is CASSPPPGRDKKTQYF. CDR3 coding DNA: TGTGCCAGCAGCCCGCCCCCCGGCAGGGACAAGAAGACCCAGTACTTC.